These T cell receptor beta chains were read from a single sample in a study of prognosis after radiotherapy for stage I lung cancer. TCRdb ran MiXCR on the multiplex PCR reads and lists one entry per CDR3 protein. This sample carries around 26,000 distinct CDR3 sequences, just over 45% of them seen once, and the ten largest clones take 15%. The sequencing used PBMCs, collected before or after stereotactic body radiation therapy (not recorded which). These TCRs come from a donor over 45 with non-small cell lung cancer. The CDR3 runs from the conserved cysteine through the conserved F or W. A D gene is named only where the DNA matches it firmly. Clone sizes are given selectively: once, few, many, or a class where the clone is expanded.

J gene,D gene,V gene,clone size,CDR3 DNA,CDR3 protein
TRBJ2-7,TRBD1,TRBV30,-,TGTGCCTGGAGTGTACCGGGACAGGGATTCGAGCAGTACTTC,CAWSVPGQGFEQYF
TRBJ2-5,-,TRBV7-9,-,TGTGCCAGCAGCTTAGCAACCAACCAAGAGACCCAGTACTTC,CASSLATNQETQYF
TRBJ1-2,-,TRBV30,-,TGTGCCTGGAGTCAGGGTAATGGCTACACCTTC,CAWSQGNGYTF
TRBJ1-3,-,TRBV30,many,TGTGTTGTGCGAAATCCTGGAAACACCATATATTTT,CVVRNPGNTIYF
TRBJ2-1,-,TRBV4-3,-,TGCGCCAGCAGCCAAGTTTGGGGGCCTTGCTACAATGAGCAGTTCTTC,CASSQVWGPCYNEQFF
TRBJ2-7,TRBD1,TRBV27,-,TGTGCCAGCAGTTTATCGTGGGACAGTAGCCATGAGCAGTACTTC,CASSLSWDSSHEQYF
TRBJ1-2,TRBD1,TRBV5-5,-,TGTGCCAGCAGCGCGGACAGGGGCAATGGCTACACCTTC,CASSADRGNGYTF
TRBJ1-3,TRBD1,TRBV28,once,TGTGCCAGCCTGAGACAGGGTGGCGGAAACACCATATATTTT,CASLRQGGGNTIYF
TRBJ2-7,-,TRBV25-1,once,TGTGCCATCAGTTCCCCGGGACATACCTCCTACGAGCAGTACTTC,CAISSPGHTSYEQYF
TRBJ1-5,-,TRBV5-4,few,TGTGCCAGCAGCTTCGACAATCAGCCCCAGCATTTT,CASSFDNQPQHF
TRBJ2-2,TRBD2,TRBV7-2,-,TGTGCCAGCAGCTATCCGGGACTAGCGGGAGGGGCCGGGGAGCTGTTTTTT,CASSYPGLAGGAGELFF
TRBJ2-5,-,TRBV2,few,TGTGCCAGGGAGGTCGCCCAAGAGACCCAGTACTTC,CAREVAQETQYF
TRBJ1-5,-,TRBV5-8,-,TGTGCCAGCAGACAATCTGTTTCGAAATCAGCCCAGCATTTT,CASRQSVSKSAQHF
TRBJ2-1,-,TRBV6-1,-,TGTGCCAGCAGCCCAGGGGGGTGCGATCAGTTCTTC,CASSPGGCDQFF
TRBJ1-5,-,TRBV28,many,TGTGCCAGCAGTTTAGGGGTCCCGGGTGGCAATCAGCCCCAGCATTTT,CASSLGVPGGNQPQHF
TRBJ1-6,-,TRBV12-5,many,TGTGCTAGTGGTTTGAGGGCCAGTCGCTCCTATAATTCACCCCTCCACTTT,CASGLRASRSYNSPLHF
TRBJ2-7,TRBD2,TRBV28,many,TGTGCCAGCAGTTCAGGGAGGGTTGAGCAGTACTTC,CASSSGRVEQYF
TRBJ1-5,-,TRBV28,-,TGTGCCAGCAGTTTCGTGGGGCCCCAGCATTTT,CASSFVGPQHF
TRBJ2-7,TRBD2,TRBV5-4,many,TGTGCCAGCAGCTGGACTAGCGGGAGCTACGAGCAGTACTTC,CASSWTSGSYEQYF
TRBJ2-7,-,TRBV18,many,TGTGCCAGCTCACAGCAGGAGAACTACGAGCAGTACTTC,CASSQQENYEQYF
TRBJ2-2,-,TRBV7-3,many,TGTGCCAGCAGCTTAGGGTGGACCGGGGAGCTGTTTTTT,CASSLGWTGELFF
TRBJ1-6,-,TRBV10-3,many,TGTGCCATATCTTTAAAAGACAGCTATAATTCACCCCTCCACTTT,CAISLKDSYNSPLHF
TRBJ2-1,-,TRBV7-3,many,TGTGCCAGCAGTATGCAAGGGAGCTCCTACAATGAGCAGTTCTTC,CASSMQGSSYNEQFF
TRBJ2-1,TRBD1,TRBV20-1,-,TGCAGTGCTAGAACATTCGTGTCAGGGGGTGTGGCCAGGGGTATTAGTGAGCAGTTCTTC,CSARTFVSGGVARGISEQFF
TRBJ2-7,TRBD2,TRBV20-1,many,TGCAGTGCGACCGACCTCGGGAGGATCTCCTACGAGCAGTGCTTC,CSATDLGRISYEQCF
TRBJ1-2,-,TRBV30,-,TGTGCCTGGTGTCCTGGGGGTGGCGATGGCTACACCTTC,CAWCPGGGDGYTF
TRBJ2-1,TRBD1,TRBV5-1,many,TGCGCCAGCAGCTTGAACACAGGGGGCTACAATGAGCAGTTCTTC,CASSLNTGGYNEQFF
TRBJ1-1,-,TRBV12-3/TRBV12-4,-,TGTGCCAGCAGTTCGATCGTTCTGGGGGACACTGAAGCTTTCTTT,CASSSIVLGDTEAFF
TRBJ2-7,-,TRBV30,-,TGTGCCTGGGGACATAGTGGCGAGCAGTACTTC,CAWGHSGEQYF
TRBJ1-1,TRBD1,TRBV5-1,-,TGCGCCAGCAGCTTGGTGGGACAGAAGAACACTGAAGCTTTCTTT,CASSLVGQKNTEAFF
TRBJ2-7,-,TRBV6-2/TRBV6-3,-,TGTGCCAGCAGCACCCACCAGGGAGGCGAGCATTACTTC,CASSTHQGGEHYF
TRBJ2-1,TRBD2,TRBV10-3,-,TGTGCCATCAGGGGGCTAGCGGTTCTCGATGAGCAGTTCTTC,CAIRGLAVLDEQFF
TRBJ2-2,-,TRBV27,once,TGTGCCAGCATTTCGGGACTGAAAAACACCGGGGAGCTGTTTTTT,CASISGLKNTGELFF
TRBJ2-3,TRBD2,TRBV5-1,many,TGCGCCAGCAGCCTTCCCCGGCCTAGCGGGAGGGTCACAGATACGCAGTATTTT,CASSLPRPSGRVTDTQYF
TRBJ1-1,TRBD1,TRBV7-9,-,TGTGCCAGCAGCCCTAGGACAGGTTCGAACACTAAAGATTTCTTT,CASSPRTGSNTKDFF
TRBJ2-1,TRBD2,TRBV19,many,TGTGCCAGTAGTAGCGACTTCGGGGGGGCCGCAAATGAGCAGTTCTTC,CASSSDFGGAANEQFF
TRBJ1-2,TRBD1,TRBV5-4,-,TGTGCCAGCAGCTTAATCAGACAGGGCCCCTATGGCTACACCTTC,CASSLIRQGPYGYTF
TRBJ2-3,TRBD2,TRBV11-2,-,TGTGCCAGCAGCCCCCCCATTAGCGGGGTGGCCAGGGATACGCAGTATTTT,CASSPPISGVARDTQYF
TRBJ2-7,-,TRBV11-3,many,TGTGCCAGCAGCTTGGTGGACACCTTTGCCGAGCAGTACTTC,CASSLVDTFAEQYF
TRBJ1-2,-,TRBV7-2,many,TGTGCCAGCAGCTTAGCGCGTGGCAGAATCAACTATGGCTACACCTTC,CASSLARGRINYGYTF
TRBJ1-2,TRBD1,TRBV7-2,many,TGTGCCAGCAGCAAGGGACAGGGGGGCTATGGCTACACCTTC,CASSKGQGGYGYTF
TRBJ2-1,-,TRBV20-1,medium-sized,TGCAGTGCTAGAGATGTCGGGAGCTCCTACAATGAGCAGTTCTTC,CSARDVGSSYNEQFF
TRBJ1-2,TRBD1,TRBV7-9,many,TGTGCCAGCAGCAGGGACAGGACATATGGCTACACCTTC,CASSRDRTYGYTF
TRBJ1-3,-,TRBV2,many,TGTGCCAGCAGGAGGGGCGGACCTATCTCTGGAAACACCATATATTTT,CASRRGGPISGNTIYF
TRBJ2-1,TRBD2,TRBV25-1,many,TGTGCCAGCAGTGCGAGCGGGAGCTCCAATGAGCAGTTCTTC,CASSASGSSNEQFF
TRBJ2-7,-,TRBV25-1,many,TGTGCCAGCAGTGTAGCCGGCTCCTACGAGCAGTACTTC,CASSVAGSYEQYF
TRBJ2-3,TRBD2,TRBV20-1,-,TGCAGTGCTAGAGGCCTAGGTACTAGCGGGGCCAGGAACACAGATACGCAGTATTTT,CSARGLGTSGARNTDTQYF
TRBJ2-7,-,TRBV28,-,TGTGCCAGCAGTTCAGGACGGGTGCAGTACTTC,CASSSGRVQYF
TRBJ1-2,-,TRBV9,many,TGTGCCAGCAGCGTAGACCCAGGGACTAACTATGGCTACACCTTC,CASSVDPGTNYGYTF
TRBJ1-2,-,TRBV19,hyperexpanded,TGTGCCAGCAGTAACCCGGGGCAGAACTATGGCTACACCTTC,CASSNPGQNYGYTF
TRBJ2-7,-,TRBV6-2/TRBV6-3,-,TGTGCCAGCAGTACAGGGGGGGTTGGTAGGACAGGTCAATCCTACGAGCAGTACTTC,CASSTGGVGRTGQSYEQYF
TRBJ1-2,-,TRBV2,-,TGTGCCAGCATAATCTCTAGACAGACCAAAGTCTATTGCTACACCTTC,CASIISRQTKVYCYTF
TRBJ2-7,-,TRBV30,many,TGTGCCTGGGCCTTTGGTTCGGGATCATACGAGCAGTACTTC,CAWAFGSGSYEQYF
TRBJ2-3,TRBD2,TRBV20-1,-,TGCAGTGCTAGAGAAGTAGCGGGGGATTTCCCAGATACGCAGTATTTT,CSAREVAGDFPDTQYF
TRBJ1-2,-,TRBV6-1,many,TGTGCCAGCCACGGGGGCTATGGCTACACCTTC,CASHGGYGYTF